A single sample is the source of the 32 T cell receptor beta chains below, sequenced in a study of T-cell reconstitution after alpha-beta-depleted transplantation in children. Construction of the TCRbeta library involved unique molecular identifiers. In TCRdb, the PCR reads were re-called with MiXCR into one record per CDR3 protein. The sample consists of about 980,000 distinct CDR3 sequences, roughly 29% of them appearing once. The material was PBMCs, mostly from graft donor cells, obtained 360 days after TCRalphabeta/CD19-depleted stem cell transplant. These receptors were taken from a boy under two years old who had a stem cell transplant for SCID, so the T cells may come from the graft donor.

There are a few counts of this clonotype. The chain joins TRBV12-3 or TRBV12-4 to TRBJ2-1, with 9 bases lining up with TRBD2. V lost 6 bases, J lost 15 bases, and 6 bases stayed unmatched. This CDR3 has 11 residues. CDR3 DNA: TGTGCCAGCAGACTAGCGGGCGCTTTGTTCTTC. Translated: CASRLAGALFF.

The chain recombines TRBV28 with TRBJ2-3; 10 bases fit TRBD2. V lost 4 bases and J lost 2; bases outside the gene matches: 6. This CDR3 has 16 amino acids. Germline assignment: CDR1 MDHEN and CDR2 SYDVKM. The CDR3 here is CASSSVAGGVTDTQYF. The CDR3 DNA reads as TGTGCCAGCAGTTCAGTAGCGGGGGGAGTCACAGATACGCAGTATTTT.

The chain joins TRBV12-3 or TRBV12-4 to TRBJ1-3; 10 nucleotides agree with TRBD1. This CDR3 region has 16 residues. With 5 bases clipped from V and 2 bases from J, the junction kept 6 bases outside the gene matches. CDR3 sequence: CASSHRQGAAGNTIYF. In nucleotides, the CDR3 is TGTGCCAGCAGTCACCGACAGGGGGCTGCTGGAAACACCATATATTTT.

The CDR3 DNA follows: TGTAAACCCTTACTAGCGGCGAACACCGGGGAGCTGTTTTTT. Amino acids: CKPLLAANTGELFF. This rearrangement joins TRBV30 to TRBJ2-2, with TRBD2 matching over 8 bases. Germline V lookup: CDR1 GTSNPN, CDR2 SVGIG (reference sequence). The CDR3 extends over 14 amino acids.

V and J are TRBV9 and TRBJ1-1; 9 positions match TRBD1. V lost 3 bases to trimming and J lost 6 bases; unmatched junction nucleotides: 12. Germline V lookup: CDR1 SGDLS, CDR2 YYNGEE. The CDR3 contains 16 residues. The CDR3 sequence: CASSATGGFSNAEAFF. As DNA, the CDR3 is TGTGCCAGCAGCGCCACAGGGGGCTTTAGTAACGCTGAAGCTTTCTTT.

The CDR3 protein is CSAGATRGYEQYF. The CDR3 DNA is TGCAGTGCTGGCGCGACTCGCGGCTACGAGCAGTACTTC. The V gene is TRBV20-1, the J gene TRBJ2-7, with D hard to call. Germline V CDR1 and CDR2: DFQATT, SNEGSKA (reference sequence). The CDR3 has 13 amino acids. V lost 5 bases to trimming and J lost 3 bases, with 14 bases between them.

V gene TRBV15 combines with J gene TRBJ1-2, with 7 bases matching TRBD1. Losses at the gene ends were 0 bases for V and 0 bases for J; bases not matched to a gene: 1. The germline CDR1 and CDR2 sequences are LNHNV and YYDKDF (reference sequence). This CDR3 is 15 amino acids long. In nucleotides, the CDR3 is TGTGCCACCAGCAGAGAAGGGGGCGCTAACTATGGCTACACCTTC. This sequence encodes CATSREGGANYGYTF.

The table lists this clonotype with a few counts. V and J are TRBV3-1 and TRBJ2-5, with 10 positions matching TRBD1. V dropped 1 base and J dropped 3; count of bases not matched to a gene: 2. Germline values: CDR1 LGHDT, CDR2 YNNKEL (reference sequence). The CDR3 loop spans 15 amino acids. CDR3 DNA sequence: TGTGCCAGCAGCCAAGCCGGGACAGGGGAAGAGACCCAGTACTTC. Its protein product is CASSQAGTGEETQYF.

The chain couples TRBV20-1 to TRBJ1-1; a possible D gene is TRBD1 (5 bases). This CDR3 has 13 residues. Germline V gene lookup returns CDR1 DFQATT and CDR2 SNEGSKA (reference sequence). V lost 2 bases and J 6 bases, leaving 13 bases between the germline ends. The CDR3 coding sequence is TGCAGTGCTAGAATCCAGGGCATGTCTGAAGCTTTCTTT. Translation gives CSARIQGMSEAFF.

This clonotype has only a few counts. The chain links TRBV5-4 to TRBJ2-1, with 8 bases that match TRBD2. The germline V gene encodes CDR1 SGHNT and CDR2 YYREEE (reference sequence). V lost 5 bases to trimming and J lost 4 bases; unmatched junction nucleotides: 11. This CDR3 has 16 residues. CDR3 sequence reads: CASRPIGRGVYNEQFF. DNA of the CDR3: TGTGCCAGCAGGCCGATCGGGCGGGGGGTTTACAATGAGCAGTTCTTC.

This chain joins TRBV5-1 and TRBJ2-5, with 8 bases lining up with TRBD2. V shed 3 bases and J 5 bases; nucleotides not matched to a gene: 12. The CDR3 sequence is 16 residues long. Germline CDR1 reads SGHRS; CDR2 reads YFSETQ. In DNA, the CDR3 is TGCGCCAGCAGCTCACATGCCCGGGGGGGCGGGGAGACCCAGTACTTC. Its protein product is CASSSHARGGGETQYF.

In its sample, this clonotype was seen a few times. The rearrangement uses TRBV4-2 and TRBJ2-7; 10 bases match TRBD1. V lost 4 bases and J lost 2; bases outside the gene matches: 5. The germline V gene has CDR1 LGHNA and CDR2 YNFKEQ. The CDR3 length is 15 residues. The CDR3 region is CASSPPGQGTYEQYF. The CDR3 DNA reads TGTGCCAGCAGCCCCCCGGGACAGGGGACCTACGAGCAGTACTTC.

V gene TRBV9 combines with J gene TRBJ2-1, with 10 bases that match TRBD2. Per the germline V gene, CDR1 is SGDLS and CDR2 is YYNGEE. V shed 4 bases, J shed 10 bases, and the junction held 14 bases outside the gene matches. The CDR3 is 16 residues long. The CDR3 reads CASSPFSGGAAGEQFF. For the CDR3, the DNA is TGTGCCAGCAGCCCTTTCAGCGGGGGGGCAGCGGGAGAGCAGTTCTTC.

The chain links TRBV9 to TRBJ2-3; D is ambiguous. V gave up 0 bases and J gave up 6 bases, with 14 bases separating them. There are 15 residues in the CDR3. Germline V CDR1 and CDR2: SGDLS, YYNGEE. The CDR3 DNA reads TGTGCCAGCAGCGTAGTGGGGTCGGGCGTGGATACGCAGTATTTT. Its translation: CASSVVGSGVDTQYF.

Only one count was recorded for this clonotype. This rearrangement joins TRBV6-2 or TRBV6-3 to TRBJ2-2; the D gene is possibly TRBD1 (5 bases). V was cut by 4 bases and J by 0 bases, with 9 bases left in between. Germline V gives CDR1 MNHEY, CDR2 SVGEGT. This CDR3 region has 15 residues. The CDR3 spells CASSSTATNTGELFF. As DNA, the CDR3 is TGTGCCAGCAGTTCGACAGCGACGAACACCGGGGAGCTGTTTTTT.

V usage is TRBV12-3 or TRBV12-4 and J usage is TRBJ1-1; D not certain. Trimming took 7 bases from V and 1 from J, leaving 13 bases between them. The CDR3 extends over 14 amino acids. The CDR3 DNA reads TGTGCCAGCACCTACTCGGGGAGGAACACTGAAGCTTTCTTT. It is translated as CASTYSGRNTEAFF.

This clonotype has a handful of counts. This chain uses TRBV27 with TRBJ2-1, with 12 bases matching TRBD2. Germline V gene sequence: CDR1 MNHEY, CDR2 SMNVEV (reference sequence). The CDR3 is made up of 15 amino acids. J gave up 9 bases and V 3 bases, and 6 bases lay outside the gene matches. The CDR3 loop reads CASSFLAGGPGEQFF. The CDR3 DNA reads TGTGCCAGCAGTTTCCTAGCGGGGGGGCCGGGTGAGCAGTTCTTC.

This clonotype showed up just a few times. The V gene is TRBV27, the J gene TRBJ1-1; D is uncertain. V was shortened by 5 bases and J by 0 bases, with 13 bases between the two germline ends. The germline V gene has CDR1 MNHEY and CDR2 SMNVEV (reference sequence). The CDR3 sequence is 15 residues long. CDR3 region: CASSALGRVNTEAFF. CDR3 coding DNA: TGTGCCAGCAGTGCCTTAGGGCGGGTGAACACTGAAGCTTTCTTT.

The CDR3 DNA is TGTGCCAGCAGCGTAGATGGACAGGGAGTCGCTCAGTACTTC. Protein sequence: CASSVDGQGVAQYF. The chain couples TRBV9 to TRBJ2-4; TRBD1 agrees at 8 bases. This CDR3 has 14 residues. The germline V gene has CDR1 SGDLS and CDR2 YYNGEE. V shed 0 bases, J shed 12 bases, and the junction held 8 bases outside the gene matches.

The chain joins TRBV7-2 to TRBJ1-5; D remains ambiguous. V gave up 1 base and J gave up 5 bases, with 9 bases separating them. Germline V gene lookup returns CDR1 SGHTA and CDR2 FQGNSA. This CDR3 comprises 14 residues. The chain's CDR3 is CASSLEGGHQPQHF. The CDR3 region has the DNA TGTGCCAGCAGCTTAGAGGGAGGCCATCAGCCCCAGCATTTT.

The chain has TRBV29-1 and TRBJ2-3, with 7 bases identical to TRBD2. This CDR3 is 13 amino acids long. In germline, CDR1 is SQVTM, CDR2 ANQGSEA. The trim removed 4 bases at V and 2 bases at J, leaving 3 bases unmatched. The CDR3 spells CSVGRDYTDTQYF. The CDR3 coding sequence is TGCAGCGTTGGTAGGGACTACACAGATACGCAGTATTTT.

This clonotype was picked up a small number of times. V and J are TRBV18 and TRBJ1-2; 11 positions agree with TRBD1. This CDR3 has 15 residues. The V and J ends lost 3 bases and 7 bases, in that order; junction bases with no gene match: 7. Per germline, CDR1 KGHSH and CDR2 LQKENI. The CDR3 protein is CASSPWTGGSPGYTF. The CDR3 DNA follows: TGTGCCAGCTCACCTTGGACAGGGGGCTCACCTGGCTACACCTTC.

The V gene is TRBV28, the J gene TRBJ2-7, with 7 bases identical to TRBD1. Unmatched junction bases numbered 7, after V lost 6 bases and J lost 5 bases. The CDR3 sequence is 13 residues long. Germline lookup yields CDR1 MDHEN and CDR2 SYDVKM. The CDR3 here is CASSLDRADEQYF. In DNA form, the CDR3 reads TGTGCCAGCAGCCTTGACAGGGCCGACGAGCAGTACTTC.

CDR3 region: CATSDGPRASYEQYF. Written as DNA, the CDR3 is TGTGCCACCAGTGACGGACCAAGGGCCTCCTACGAGCAGTACTTC. The chain joins TRBV24-1 to TRBJ2-7; no reliable D call. The germline V gene has CDR1 KGHDR and CDR2 SFDVKD. This CDR3 comprises 15 residues. Trimming took off 4 bases at V and 0 bases at J, with 12 bases between the two ends.

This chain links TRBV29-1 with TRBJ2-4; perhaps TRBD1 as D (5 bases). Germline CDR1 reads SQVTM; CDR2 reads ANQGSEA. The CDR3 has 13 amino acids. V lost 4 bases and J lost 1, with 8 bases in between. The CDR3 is CSVGGRAKNIQYF. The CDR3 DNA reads TGCAGCGTTGGGGGCAGGGCCAAAAACATTCAGTACTTC.

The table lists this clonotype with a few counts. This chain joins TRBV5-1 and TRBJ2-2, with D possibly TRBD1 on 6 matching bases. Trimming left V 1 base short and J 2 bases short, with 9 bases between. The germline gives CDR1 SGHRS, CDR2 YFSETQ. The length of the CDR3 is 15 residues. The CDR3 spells CASSLRGHNTGELFF. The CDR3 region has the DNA TGCGCCAGCAGCTTGCGGGGACACAACACCGGGGAGCTGTTTTTT.

The CDR3: CASSQDLGLSSGELFF. CDR3 coding DNA: TGCGCCAGCAGCCAAGATCTAGGACTGTCCTCCGGGGAGCTGTTTTTT. The V call is TRBV4-3, the J call TRBJ2-2, with D possibly TRBD2 on 5 matching bases. Germline assignment: CDR1 LGHNA and CDR2 YSLEER. The CDR3 is 16 amino acids. V lost 0 bases and J 6 bases, leaving 14 bases between the germline ends.

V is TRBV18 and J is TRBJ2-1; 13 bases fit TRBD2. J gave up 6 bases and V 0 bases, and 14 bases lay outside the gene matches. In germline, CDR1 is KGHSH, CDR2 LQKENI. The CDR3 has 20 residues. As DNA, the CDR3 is TGTGCCAGCTCACCACCAAAAGGACTAGCGGGGGAAAACCAGGGCAATGAGCAGTTCTTC. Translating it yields CASSPPKGLAGENQGNEQFF.

This CDR3 is CASSNTVRGELFF. CDR3 DNA sequence: TGTGCCAGCAGCAACACCGTCCGGGGGGAGCTGTTTTTT. The chain carries TRBV6-2 or TRBV6-3 and TRBJ2-2; D is uncertain. The germline V gene has CDR1 MNHEY and CDR2 SVGEGT. The V gene lost 6 bases and the J gene lost 8 bases, with 13 bases spanning the gap. This CDR3 has 13 amino acids.

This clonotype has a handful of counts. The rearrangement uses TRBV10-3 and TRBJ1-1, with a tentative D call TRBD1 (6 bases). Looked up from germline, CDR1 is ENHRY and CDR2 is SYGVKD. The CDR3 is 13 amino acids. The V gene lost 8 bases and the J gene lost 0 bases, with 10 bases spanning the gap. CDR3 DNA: TGTGCCATCTCGACAGGTATGAACACTGAAGCTTTCTTT. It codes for CAISTGMNTEAFF.

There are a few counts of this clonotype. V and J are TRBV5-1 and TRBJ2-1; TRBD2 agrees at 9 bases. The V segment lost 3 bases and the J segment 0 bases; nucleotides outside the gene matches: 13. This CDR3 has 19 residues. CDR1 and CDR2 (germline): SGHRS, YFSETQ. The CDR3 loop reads CASSSGLASGGSSYNEQFF. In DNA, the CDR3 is TGCGCCAGCAGCTCAGGACTAGCGTCGGGCGGGAGCTCCTACAATGAGCAGTTCTTC.

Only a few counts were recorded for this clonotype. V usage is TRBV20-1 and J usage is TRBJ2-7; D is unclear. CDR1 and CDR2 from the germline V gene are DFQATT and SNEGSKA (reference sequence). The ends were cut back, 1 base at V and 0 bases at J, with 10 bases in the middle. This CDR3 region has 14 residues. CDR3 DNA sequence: TGCAGTGCTAGAGTGGGCTGGAGCTCCTACGAGCAGTACTTC. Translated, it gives CSARVGWSSYEQYF.